The rows below give T cell receptor beta chains drawn from one sample of a study of cytomegalovirus exposure and HLA in healthy donors. The assay was immunoSEQ multiplex PCR, and TCRdb's table has in-frame clones only and misses some. The repertoire holds around 110,000 clones, with less than 80% as singletons. The sample comprised PBMCs. The receptors shown here come from a woman in her 40s in good health and CMV-seropositive. The CDR3 runs from the conserved cysteine through the conserved F or W. Each record gives: V gene, J gene, D gene, clone size, CDR3 DNA, CDR3 protein. The D gene is left open where the match is weak. Clone size, where shown, is once, few, many, or a class for clones that have expanded.

TRBV5-1	TRBJ1-4	-	few	TGCGCCAGCAGCTTGGCCATCAATGAAAAACTGTTTTTT	CASSLAINEKLFF
TRBV7-9	TRBJ2-7	-	-	TGTTCCAGCAGCTTACCGGGATCCCCCGGGTACGAGCAGTACTTC	CSSSLPGSPGYEQYF
TRBV2	TRBJ2-5	-	once	TGTGCCAGCAGAGGGGGGAGGGGCCGAGAGACCCAGTACTTC	CASRGGRGRETQYF
TRBV7-9	TRBJ2-7	TRBD1	-	TGTGCCAGCAGCTCCCCCGGGACAGATCCGAACGAGCAGTACTTC	CASSSPGTDPNEQYF
TRBV5-6	TRBJ1-1	TRBD1	-	TGTGCCAGCGGGACTTCCGGGACAGCTATGAACACTGAAGCTTTCTTT	CASGTSGTAMNTEAFF
TRBV6-5	TRBJ2-1	TRBD1	-	TGTGCCAGCAGTTACTCTGACAGGGGAAACAATGAGCAGTTCTTC	CASSYSDRGNNEQFF
TRBV7-8	TRBJ2-1	-	-	TGTGCCAGCAGCCTTAGCGGTCTCCGGGAGCAGTTCTTC	CASSLSGLREQFF
TRBV18	TRBJ2-7	-	-	TGTGCCAGCTCACCGATCATATCCGGAGCCCAATACGAGCAGTACTTC	CASSPIISGAQYEQYF
TRBV21-1	TRBJ2-7	-	-	TGTGCCAGCTCAACTCCTCCCGGGACAGATGAGCAGTACTTC	CASSTPPGTDEQYF
TRBV28	TRBJ1-1	TRBD1	few	TGTGCCAGCAGGTTCGCGTCAGGGGGTTTCCAAGCTTTCTTT	CASRFASGGFQAFF
TRBV11-2	TRBJ2-1	TRBD2	-	TGTACCAGCAGCCCAGCGGGGATTAACAATGAGCAGTTCTTC	CTSSPAGINNEQFF
TRBV5-4	TRBJ1-1	-	few	TGTGCCAGCAGCTCATCCCCGACAGTGTACACTGAAGCTTTCTTT	CASSSSPTVYTEAFF
TRBV4-3	TRBJ2-6	TRBD1	-	TGCGCCAGCAGCCACCGGACAGGGAGCGGGGCCAACGTCCTGACTTTC	CASSHRTGSGANVLTF
TRBV7-9	TRBJ1-1	-	-	TGTGCCAGCAGCCACAGGGCCACTGAAGCTTTCTTT	CASSHRATEAFF
TRBV19	TRBJ1-1	-	-	TGTGCCAGTACCACCCGGGAAAGGAACACTGAAGCTTTCTTT	CASTTRERNTEAFF
TRBV4-2	TRBJ2-6	-	medium-sized	TGTGCCAGCAGCCAAGACAGGGATGGGGCCAACGTCCTGACTTTC	CASSQDRDGANVLTF
TRBV19	TRBJ1-1	TRBD1	-	TGTGCCAGTAGTGTAAGGGACAGAAACACTGAAGCTTTCTTT	CASSVRDRNTEAFF
TRBV9	TRBJ2-1	TRBD2	-	TGTGCCAGCAGCGTAGCCAATTCAGGGACTAGCGGGAGGGCTGAGCAGTTCTTC	CASSVANSGTSGRAEQFF
TRBV5-6	TRBJ2-2	-	few	TGTGCCAGCAGCCGAGAACCCTTGAACACCGGGGAGCTGTTTTTT	CASSREPLNTGELFF
TRBV9	TRBJ2-1	-	-	TGTGCCAGCAGCGTAGCGGCGGCCAATGAGCAGTTCTTC	CASSVAAANEQFF
TRBV29-1	TRBJ2-2	TRBD1	few	TGCAGCGCTATGACAGGGCCTTACCCCGGGGAGCTGTTTTTT	CSAMTGPYPGELFF
TRBV18	TRBJ1-1	TRBD1	-	TGTGCCAGCTCACCGGCACAGGGGGCAGGCACTGAAGCTTTCTTT	CASSPAQGAGTEAFF
TRBV7-2	TRBJ2-2	-	-	TGTGCCAGCAGCTTGGGAGTTGGGGAGCTGTTTTTT	CASSLGVGELFF
TRBV7-2	TRBJ2-1	TRBD2	-	TGTGCCAGCAGTTCTCAGACTAGCGCGTCCTACAATGAGCAGTTCTTC	CASSSQTSASYNEQFF
TRBV5-1	TRBJ2-7	-	-	TGCGCCAGCTCTCCGTCGACTAGCTACGAGCAGTACTTC	CASSPSTSYEQYF
TRBV6-1	TRBJ2-1	TRBD2	-	TGTGCCAGCAGTGTTTACTCCGGGACTAGCGGGAATGGTGAGCAGTTCTTC	CASSVYSGTSGNGEQFF
TRBV19	TRBJ2-1	TRBD2	few	TGTGCCAGTAGTGGGGGACTACGTTTCTATGAGCAGTTCTTC	CASSGGLRFYEQFF
TRBV4-2	TRBJ2-7	-	few	TGTGCCAGCAGCCAAGCAGTAGCGGCGAGCGTCCACGAGCAGTACTTC	CASSQAVAASVHEQYF
TRBV27	TRBJ2-7	TRBD1	-	TGTGCCAGCGCCACACCCGGGACAGGCTACTACGAGCAGTACTTC	CASATPGTGYYEQYF
TRBV6-5	TRBJ2-2	-	-	TGTGCCAGCAGTTACGACAGGACCGACACCGGGGAGCTGTTTTTT	CASSYDRTDTGELFF
TRBV15	TRBJ1-5	-	-	TGTGCCACCAGCACCTACAGGGTGTTGAAGCCCCAGCATTTT	CATSTYRVLKPQHF
TRBV4-3	TRBJ2-2	TRBD1	-	TGCGCCAGCAGCCAGATCGGGGACAGCAGGGAGCTGTTTTTT	CASSQIGDSRELFF
TRBV28	TRBJ1-1	-	-	TGTGCCAGCACCACGGGGGGGGCGAGGGGGAAAACTGAAGCCTTCTTT	CASTTGGARGKTEAFF
TRBV7-8	TRBJ2-7	TRBD1	-	TGTGCCAGCAGCTTAGAGACAGGGAAATCCTACGAGCAGTACTTC	CASSLETGKSYEQYF
TRBV6-5	TRBJ1-5	TRBD1	-	TGTGCCAGCAGTAACCGACAGGGGAGTCAGCCCCAGCATTTT	CASSNRQGSQPQHF
TRBV11-2	TRBJ1-1	TRBD1	few	TGTGCCAGCAGCCTTGTCAGGGGGGAAGCTTTCTTT	CASSLVRGEAFF
TRBV14	TRBJ2-3	-	-	TGTGCCAGCAGACGGACAGTCACAGATACGCAGTATTTT	CASRRTVTDTQYF
TRBV10-3	TRBJ1-3	-	few	TGTGCCATCAGTGAGTCGGGTACAGGGATCGGAAACACCATATATTTT	CAISESGTGIGNTIYF
TRBV9	TRBJ2-1	-	-	TGTGCCAGCAGCGTAGGTGGGACACGAAACTACAATGAGCAGTTCTTC	CASSVGGTRNYNEQFF
TRBV10-3	TRBJ1-1	TRBD1	-	TGTGCCATCAGGGACAGGGGGAACACTGAAGCTTTCTTT	CAIRDRGNTEAFF
TRBV12-2	TRBJ2-5	-	-	TGTGCAAGTCGCCCCCGGACACTTTGGTACCAAGAGACCCAGTACTTC	CASRPRTLWYQETQYF
TRBV19	TRBJ2-7	-	-	TGTGCCAGTAGTATTAGGGGGGGCGCGAAAGACTTC	CASSIRGGAKDF
TRBV15	TRBJ2-1	TRBD2	few	TGTGCCACCAGCAGGACTAGCGGGAGTTACAATGAGCAGTTCTTC	CATSRTSGSYNEQFF
TRBV7-3	TRBJ2-2	-	few	TGTGCCAGCAGCTTAAGAGTTGCCGGGGAGCTGTTTTTT	CASSLRVAGELFF
TRBV29-1	TRBJ2-1	-	-	TGCAGCGTTGTAGGGGACAACCTCCCCTACAATGAGCAGTTCTTC	CSVVGDNLPYNEQFF
TRBV6-5	TRBJ2-1	-	-	TGTGCCAGCACGCTGGTCAGGGGTCTCAATGAGCAGTTCTTC	CASTLVRGLNEQFF
TRBV29-1	TRBJ2-2	TRBD2	-	TGCAGCGCTAGCGGGGGTGACGGCACCGGGGAGCTGTTTTTT	CSASGGDGTGELFF
TRBV28	TRBJ1-1	-	-	TGTGCCAGCAGTATTGCAGCGGACACTGAAGCTTTCTTT	CASSIAADTEAFF
TRBV4-3	TRBJ1-2	TRBD1	medium-sized	TGCGCCAGCAGCCTAACTTCTATTCCGGGACAGGGGGCCTATGGCTACACCTTC	CASSLTSIPGQGAYGYTF
TRBV28	TRBJ2-2	TRBD1	-	TGTGCCAGCAGTCACGGGACAGCCGAGCTGTTTTTT	CASSHGTAELFF
TRBV7-6	TRBJ1-5	-	few	TGTGCCAGCAGCCAGCGGGGGTACAATCAGCCCCAGCATTTT	CASSQRGYNQPQHF
TRBV6-6	TRBJ1-1	-	-	TGTGCCAGCCTAACTAACACTGAAGCTTTCTTT	CASLTNTEAFF
TRBV7-6	TRBJ2-3	-	-	TGTGCCAGCAGCTCAAGGGGGAAGGGGGGGAGCACAGATACGCAGTATTTT	CASSSRGKGGSTDTQYF
TRBV5-6	TRBJ2-7	TRBD1	-	TGTGCCAGCAGCTTTGGTTCAGCACAGGGGGTTTGGTACGAGCAGTACTTC	CASSFGSAQGVWYEQYF
TRBV2	TRBJ2-3	TRBD1	few	TGTGCCAGCAGTGAACCAGGACAGGGCATAACAGATACGCAGTATTTT	CASSEPGQGITDTQYF
TRBV19	TRBJ2-5	-	-	TGTGCCAGTAGTATAGCCGCGGGACAGCAAGAGACCCAGTACTTC	CASSIAAGQQETQYF
TRBV6-5	TRBJ2-7	TRBD2	-	TGTGCCAGCAGTTACCGGACTAGCAGCTCCTACGAGCAGTACTTC	CASSYRTSSSYEQYF
TRBV28	TRBJ1-2	TRBD1	-	TGTGCCAGCAGCCTCGCCAGACAGGGGTCCGGTGGCTACACCTTC	CASSLARQGSGGYTF
TRBV29-1	TRBJ2-1	-	-	TGCAGCATCCCGAGCGGAAATGAGCAGTTCTTC	CSIPSGNEQFF